This T cell receptor beta chain was identified in a study of T cell responses to AZD1222 COVID-19 vaccine. The CDR3 length is 18 residues. After removal of 3 bases from V and 1 base from J, the junction contained 10 bases not matched to a gene. Germline CDR1 reads MDHEN; CDR2 reads SYDVKM. General observations from the study: Increased Spike-specific TCR breadth and depth were observed after two AZD1222 doses. A mostly white British donor set with more females was recruited, and clonal diversity was possibly underestimated.

As concerns this clone: What it recognizes is unknown.

Using immunoSEQ multiplex PCR, the repertoire was profiled, and TCRdb retains in-frame clones only, with some absent. Of about 120,000 clones in the sample, around nine tenths were seen once. The chain recombines TRBV28 with TRBJ1-5, with 9 bases that match TRBD1. Source: peripheral blood, taken 28 days after the second AZD1222 dose. The receptor comes from an adult who received the AZD1222 COVID-19 vaccine. The CDR3: CASSFGTGLERSNQPQHF. The CDR3, as DNA: TGTGCCAGCAGTTTTGGGACAGGGCTCGAAAGGAGCAATCAGCCCCAGCATTTT. Looking up the rest from reference TRBV28 and TRBJ1-5 gives the full variable domain: DVKVTQSSRYLVKRTGEKVFLECVQDMDHENMFWYRQDPGLGLRLIYFSYDVKMKEKGDIPEGYSVSREKKERFSLILESASTNQTSMYLCASSFGTGLERSNQPQHFGDGTRLSIL.